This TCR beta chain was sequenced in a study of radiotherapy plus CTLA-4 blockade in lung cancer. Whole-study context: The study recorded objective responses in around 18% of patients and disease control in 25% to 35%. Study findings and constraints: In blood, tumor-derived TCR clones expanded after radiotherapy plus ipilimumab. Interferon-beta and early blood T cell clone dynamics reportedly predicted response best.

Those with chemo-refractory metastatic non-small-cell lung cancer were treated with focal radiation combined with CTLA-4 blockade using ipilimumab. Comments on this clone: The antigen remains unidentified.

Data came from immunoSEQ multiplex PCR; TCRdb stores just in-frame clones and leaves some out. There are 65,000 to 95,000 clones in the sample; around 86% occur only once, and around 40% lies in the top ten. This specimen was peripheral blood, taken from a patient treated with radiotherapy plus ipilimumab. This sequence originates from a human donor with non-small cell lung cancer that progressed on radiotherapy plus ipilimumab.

The CDR3 here is CASSEQVGTALYTDTQYF. The CDR3 DNA sequence: TGTGCCAGCAGTGAACAAGTAGGGACAGCCTTATACACAGATACGCAGTATTTT. The rearrangement uses TRBV6-1 and TRBJ2-3, with 7 bases lining up with TRBD1. CDR3 size: 18 residues. Trimming cost V 2 bases and J 2 bases; bases outside gene matches: 13. Germline assignment: CDR1 MNHNS and CDR2 SASEGT.